This T cell receptor (beta chain) was sequenced during a study of human T cells and chemical hapten exposure. Study-wide context: Patch tests put 0.01% DPC on the upper back, read at 6 days. Small discrepancies in pooled library volume mainly accounted for the varying TCR yields per sample.

Each CDR3 protein gets one entry after TCRdb re-called the RACE reads with MiXCR. The data contain around 99,000 distinct CDR3 sequences, around 10% of them singletons. Specified time point: patch test 2, 6 weeks after DPC sensitization. Stated treatment: therapeutic diphenylcyclopropenone sensitization with weekly scalp DPC. CDR1 and CDR2 (germline): SGHTA, FQGNSA. Deletions cut 3 bases from V and 5 bases from J, with 13 bases between. The CDR3 totals 15 residues. The sequences come from whole blood, collected in connection with sensitization to the hapten diphenylcyclopropenone (DPC). The sequence derives from a man aged 40-50 years with alopecia areata. Some clones in this sample may be carry-over from other donors' samples. The chain employs TRBV7-2 and TRBJ1-4; TRBD1 is a possible D gene (6 bases). The CDR3 DNA reads as TGTGCCAGCAGCTTTGGGGGCCCCACGAATGAAAAACTGTTTTTT. Translated: CASSFGGPTNEKLFF.